What follows are 29 T cell receptor beta chains derived from one specimen sequenced in a study of read filtering for tumor transcriptome and immune sequencing. This library used roughly 370 ng RNA and molecular barcoded adaptors spanning alpha/delta and beta/gamma chains. TCRdb itself ran the reads through MiXCR, one entry per CDR3 protein. This table has tens of thousands of distinct CDR3 sequences, about 19% appearing once. Sequenced input: a population of CD138-negative cells sorted from bone marrow. The receptors were gathered from a donor aged 40 or older with multiple myeloma.

This clonotype has a count of ten or more. This sequence joins TRBV4-1 and TRBJ2-7; 9 positions match TRBD1. CDR1 is MGHRA, CDR2 YSYEKL, per germline. CDR3 length: 15 residues. Germline trimming cut 3 bases from V and 3 bases from J; bases unmatched to any gene: 6. CDR3 coding DNA: TGCGCCAGCAGCCACTCCGGGACAGGGATCTACGAGCAGTACTTC. It is translated as CASSHSGTGIYEQYF.

This clonotype was detected ten times or more. The chain links TRBV20-1 to TRBJ2-5, with 10 positions matching TRBD2. Looked up from germline, CDR1 is DFQATT and CDR2 is SNEGSKA (reference sequence). This CDR3 comprises 16 residues. After removal of 3 bases from V and 0 bases from J, the junction contained 7 bases not matched to a gene. The CDR3 loop reads CSARGTSGNYQETQYF. The CDR3, as DNA: TGCAGTGCTAGGGGAACTAGCGGGAATTACCAAGAGACCCAGTACTTC.

The V gene is TRBV10-3, the J gene TRBJ2-7; TRBD1 agrees at 11 bases. This CDR3 spans 15 amino acids. Trimming took 8 bases from V and 6 from J; bases not matched to a gene: 12. Germline V gene data show CDR1 as ENHRY and CDR2 as SYGVKD. In DNA form, the CDR3 reads TGTGCCATCGCGAACTCCGGGACAGGGGGAGGCGAGCAGTACTTC. It codes for CAIANSGTGGGEQYF.

This clonotype has ten or more counts. The chain uses TRBV12-3 or TRBV12-4 and TRBJ2-3, with 7 bases identical to TRBD2. J lost 2 bases, V lost 5 bases, and 4 bases had no gene match. This CDR3 is 14 amino acids long. CDR3 residues: CASSPGGTTDTQYF. The CDR3 DNA follows: TGTGCCAGCAGTCCCGGGGGGACCACAGATACGCAGTATTTT.

This clonotype was counted many times. The V call is TRBV24-1, the J call TRBJ2-7; no reliable D call. CDR3 length: 14 residues. Germline V gene lookup returns CDR1 KGHDR and CDR2 SFDVKD. The V end was cut by 3 bases, the J end by 0 bases, with 8 bases between. As DNA, the CDR3 is TGTGCCACCAGTGATATGGCCAACTCCTACGAGCAGTACTTC. This gives the protein CATSDMANSYEQYF.

This clonotype was seen many times. V is TRBV7-2 and J is TRBJ2-7; D may be TRBD1 or TRBD2 (5 bases each). The V and J ends lost 4 bases and 3 bases respectively, with 16 bases between them. Germline V gene data show CDR1 as SGHTA and CDR2 as FQGNSA. The CDR3 totals 15 residues. CDR3 in DNA: TGTGCCAGCAGCTCAACCAACGGGGCCATCTACGAGCAGTACTTC. It is translated as CASSSTNGAIYEQYF.

The sample holds many counts of this clonotype. The chain couples TRBV20-1 to TRBJ2-1, with 7 positions matching TRBD1. The CDR3 totals 13 residues. Germline V gene lookup returns CDR1 DFQATT and CDR2 SNEGSKA (reference sequence). The J segment lost 6 bases and the V segment lost 7 bases, leaving 9 bases of the junction unmatched. CDR3 in DNA: TGCAGTGTCTTCCGGGACAGAGTCAATGAGCAGTTCTTC. Translating gives CSVFRDRVNEQFF.

A word on this clonotype: One junction end disagrees with the germline gene, perhaps due to a read error. This chain links TRBV14 with TRBJ2-1; 7 bases match TRBD2. This CDR3 spans 15 amino acids. CDR1 SGHDN and CDR2 FVKESK come from the germline V gene. DNA of the CDR3: TGTGCTAGCAGCCCGATGCGGGAGCCTTACACTGAGCAGTTCTTC. It translates to CASSPMREPYTEQFF.

This sequence joins TRBV10-3 and TRBJ1-2; D call uncertain. In germline, CDR1 is ENHRY, CDR2 SYGVKD. V shed 6 bases and J shed 2 bases, with 7 bases lying between them. The CDR3 is 12 residues long. CDR3 sequence: CAISSGNYGYTF. The CDR3 DNA sequence: TGTGCCATCAGCAGTGGGAACTATGGCTACACCTTC.

Turning to this clonotype: A much larger clone differs by one base, so this may be a read error. Because it lacks the conserved phenylalanine or tryptophan at the end, this CDR3 is likely a read error. The chain uses TRBV11-1 and TRBJ2-7, with unresolved D. Trimming cost V 5 bases and J 7 bases, with 18 bases left between them. The CDR3 runs 14 residues. Germline V lookup: CDR1 SGHAT, CDR2 FQDESV (reference sequence). The CDR3 sequence is CASSTTTVPGEQYL. Written as DNA, the CDR3 is TGTGCCAGCAGCACTACCACAGTTCCCGGTGAGCAGTACCTC.

CDR3 loop: CASSKGLAGSETQYF. The CDR3 nucleotides read TGTGCCAGCAGCAAGGGACTAGCGGGGTCCGAGACCCAGTACTTC. The chain recombines TRBV5-6 with TRBJ2-5; TRBD2 agrees at 13 bases. In germline, CDR1 is SGHDT, CDR2 YYEEEE. The V and J ends lost 4 bases and 5 bases, in that order; junction bases with no gene match: 5. The CDR3 consists of 15 residues.

Details on this clonotype: This may come from a read error, since a much larger clone is one base off. Since no conserved phenylalanine or tryptophan closes the CDR3, a read error is the likely cause. The rearrangement links TRBV20-1 to TRBJ1-5, with D unresolved. Trimming cost V 1 base and J 5 bases, with 9 bases left between them. Germline V CDR1 and CDR2: DFQATT, SNEGSKA (reference sequence). The CDR3 spans 13 residues. The CDR3 bases are TGCAGTGCTAGAGCATCAGAGTATCAGCCCCAGCATCTT. Encoded protein: CSARASEYQPQHL.

This clonotype was counted many times. The chain has TRBV7-9 and TRBJ2-5; tentative D call: TRBD1 (6 bases). The V and J ends lost 4 bases and 1 base respectively, with 13 bases between them. The CDR3 runs to 15 residues. In germline, CDR1 is SEHNR, CDR2 FQNEAQ (reference sequence). The CDR3 sequence is CASSSQGTPQETQYF. CDR3 nucleotide sequence: TGTGCCAGCAGCTCGCAGGGGACACCCCAAGAGACCCAGTACTTC.

Ten or more counts support this clonotype. This rearrangement joins TRBV10-1 to TRBJ1-1; the D is unclear. CDR3 size: 14 residues. CDR1 is WNHNN and CDR2 is SYGVQD in the germline V gene (reference sequence). Trimming pared 7 bases from V and 3 bases from J, leaving 15 bases between. DNA for the CDR3: TGCGCCAGCACCGAGGCCCCAGGAGACACTGAAGCTTTCTTT. Amino acids: CASTEAPGDTEAFF.

This clonotype was seen many times. V and J are TRBV20-1 and TRBJ2-5, with a tentative D call TRBD2 (6 bases). Germline V gives CDR1 DFQATT, CDR2 SNEGSKA (reference sequence). The CDR3 sequence is 16 residues long. Trimming took 1 base from V and 5 from J, leaving 20 bases between them. CDR3 loop: CSARVSSSLRGETQYF. For the CDR3, the DNA is TGCAGTGCTAGAGTTTCTAGCAGCCTCCGGGGGGAGACCCAGTACTTC.

This clonotype occurred many times. The CDR3 region has the DNA TGTGCCAGCAGCCCCGGGACAGGGGATAATCAGCCCCAGCATTTT. Translated, it gives CASSPGTGDNQPQHF. The chain uses TRBV12-3 or TRBV12-4 and TRBJ1-5, with 10 bases fitting TRBD1. This CDR3 is 15 amino acids long. V lost 6 bases, J lost 4 bases, and 6 bases stayed unmatched.

The sample holds a few counts of this clonotype. The CDR3 sequence is CASGTGGGETQYF. As DNA, the CDR3 is TGTGCCAGTGGAACAGGGGGCGGAGAGACCCAGTACTTC. J is TRBJ2-5 and V is TRBV19, with 9 positions matching TRBD1. The J segment lost 4 bases and the V segment lost 8 bases, leaving 5 bases of the junction unmatched. Germline V gene lookup returns CDR1 LNHDA and CDR2 SQIVND (reference sequence). This CDR3 is 13 amino acids long.

This clonotype was recorded many times. CDR3 nucleotide sequence: TGCAGTGCCGGGGGTTCTGGGGCCAACGTCCTGACTTTC. It is translated as CSAGGSGANVLTF. The rearrangement links TRBV20-1 to TRBJ2-6; D might be TRBD2 (6 bases). This CDR3 spans 13 amino acids. The germline V and J ends were trimmed by 6 bases and 1 base, with 7 bases remaining between them. Germline V gene sequence: CDR1 DFQATT, CDR2 SNEGSKA (reference sequence).

The V gene is TRBV6-1, the J gene TRBJ1-3; D not resolved. The CDR3 consists of 16 residues. Trimming left V 1 base short and J 0 bases short, with 10 bases between. Germline values: CDR1 MNHNS, CDR2 SASEGT. The CDR3 is CASSEEVGSSGNTIYF. The DNA of the CDR3 is TGTGCCAGCAGTGAAGAGGTGGGCAGCTCTGGAAACACCATATATTTT.

In its sample, this clonotype is medium-sized (0.01 to 0.1%). The genes are TRBV5-1 and TRBJ2-1; the D is unclear. CDR1 is SGHRS and CDR2 is YFSETQ in the germline V gene. CDR3 length: 13 amino acids. V was shortened by 1 base and J by 5 bases, with 7 bases between the two germline ends. This CDR3 is CASSLSPDNEQFF. The DNA of the CDR3 is TGCGCCAGCAGCTTGAGCCCAGACAATGAGCAGTTCTTC.

About this clonotype: Being one base from a much bigger clone, this may be a read error. J is TRBJ2-7 and V is TRBV7-3, with 10 positions matching TRBD2. The germline gives CDR1 SGHTA, CDR2 FQGTGA. This CDR3 has 15 residues. CDR3 in DNA: TGTGCCGGCAGCCGACTAGCGGGCGCCTCCTACGAGCAGTACTTC. This encodes CAGSRLAGASYEQYF.

This chain connects TRBV6-1 to TRBJ1-6; D remains ambiguous. The CDR3 totals 11 residues. Germline CDR1 reads MNHNS; CDR2 reads SASEGT. Trimming took off 3 bases at V and 10 bases at J, with 4 bases between the two ends. The CDR3 region is CASSETSPLHF. The CDR3 bases are TGTGCCAGCAGTGAGACGTCACCCCTCCACTTT.

This clonotype was counted ten times or more. This chain's CDR3 is CSANGLVFETQYF. CDR3 nucleotide sequence: TGCAGTGCAAATGGACTAGTTTTTGAGACCCAGTACTTC. The gene calls are TRBV20-1 and TRBJ2-5; 7 bases map to TRBD2. V lost 6 bases, J lost 5 bases, and 9 bases stayed unmatched. The germline V gene has CDR1 DFQATT and CDR2 SNEGSKA (reference sequence). The CDR3 is 13 amino acids.

This clonotype was counted at least ten times. The chain joins TRBV5-4 to TRBJ2-5; 8 bases agree with TRBD1. V shed 2 bases, J shed 3 bases, and the junction held 9 bases outside the gene matches. The V gene's germline CDR1 is SGHNT and CDR2 YYREEE (reference sequence). This CDR3 has 16 residues. The CDR3 sequence: CASSLGDRQGKETQYF. As DNA, the CDR3 is TGTGCCAGCAGCTTAGGGGACCGACAGGGGAAAGAGACCCAGTACTTC.

Comments on this clonotype: It may be a read error: a sequence one base away is much more abundant. This sequence joins TRBV7-2 and TRBJ2-7; a weak D match, TRBD1 (6 bases). The ends were cut back, 5 bases at V and 6 bases at J, with 14 bases in the middle. This CDR3 comprises 13 residues. CDR1 SGHTA and CDR2 FQGNSA come from the germline V gene. Written as DNA, the CDR3 is TGTGCCAGCAGCCCGGACAGAGCGTGCGAGCAGTACTTC. Translated, it gives CASSPDRACEQYF.

The table lists this clonotype with many counts. The J gene is TRBJ2-2, the V gene TRBV12-3 or TRBV12-4, with 11 bases matching TRBD2. The trim removed 5 bases at V and 7 bases at J, leaving 12 bases unmatched. This CDR3 has 17 amino acids. This CDR3 is CASSPASGRPSNGELFF. CDR3 DNA sequence: TGTGCCAGCAGTCCCGCTAGCGGGAGGCCTTCTAACGGGGAGCTGTTTTTT.

This clonotype was seen ten or more times. This chain connects TRBV7-2 to TRBJ2-2; tentatively, D is TRBD2 (7 bases). Germline assignment: CDR1 SGHTA and CDR2 FQGNSA. The CDR3 loop spans 16 amino acids. Between the trimmed V and J ends, which lost 9 bases and 3 bases, there was a span of 20 bases. The CDR3 DNA sequence: TGTGCCAGATACCAAATGGGGGGGGCGGACACCGGGGAGCTGTTTTTT. Protein sequence: CARYQMGGADTGELFF.

The chain employs TRBV7-2 and TRBJ2-1; tentatively, D is TRBD2 (5 bases). Trimming pared 5 bases from V and 0 bases from J, leaving 14 bases between. This CDR3 has 16 residues. CDR1 is SGHTA, CDR2 FQGNSA, per germline. Here the CDR3 reads CASSRGLGSSYNEQFF. DNA of the CDR3: TGTGCCAGCAGCCGGGGTCTGGGGAGCTCCTACAATGAGCAGTTCTTC.

This clonotype was seen repeatedly, ten times or more. Compared with germline, one end of the junction differs, possibly owing to a read error. J is TRBJ2-1 and V is TRBV7-7; 9 bases match TRBD1. CDR1 is SSHAT and CDR2 is FNYEAQ in the germline V gene (reference sequence). The CDR3 is 14 amino acids. DNA for the CDR3: TGTGCTAGCAGCTTAGGCGGGACAGGGAACGAGCAGTTCTTC. This translates into CASSLGGTGNEQFF. Combining the CDR3 with reference TRBV7-7 and TRBJ2-1 gives the whole variable domain GAGVSQSPRYKVTKRGQDVTLRCDPISSHATLYWYQQALGQGPEFLTYFNYEAQPDKSGLPSDRFSAERPEGSISTLTIQRTEQRDSAMYRCASSLGGTGNEQFFGPGTRLTVL.